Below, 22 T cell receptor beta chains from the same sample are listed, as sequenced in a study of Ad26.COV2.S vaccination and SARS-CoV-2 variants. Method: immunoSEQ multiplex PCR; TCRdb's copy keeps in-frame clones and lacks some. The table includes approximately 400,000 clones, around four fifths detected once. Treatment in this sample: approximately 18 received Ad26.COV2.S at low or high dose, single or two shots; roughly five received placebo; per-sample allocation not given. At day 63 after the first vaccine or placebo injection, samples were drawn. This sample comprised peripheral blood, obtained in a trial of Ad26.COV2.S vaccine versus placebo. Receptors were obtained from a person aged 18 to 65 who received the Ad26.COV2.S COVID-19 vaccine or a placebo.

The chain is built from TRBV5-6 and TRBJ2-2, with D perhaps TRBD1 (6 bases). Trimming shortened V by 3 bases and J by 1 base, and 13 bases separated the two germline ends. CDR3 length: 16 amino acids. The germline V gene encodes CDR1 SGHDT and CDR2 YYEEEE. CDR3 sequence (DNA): TGTGCCAGCAGCTCCACAGGGAGCCTGAACACCGGGGAGCTGTTTTTT. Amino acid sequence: CASSSTGSLNTGELFF.

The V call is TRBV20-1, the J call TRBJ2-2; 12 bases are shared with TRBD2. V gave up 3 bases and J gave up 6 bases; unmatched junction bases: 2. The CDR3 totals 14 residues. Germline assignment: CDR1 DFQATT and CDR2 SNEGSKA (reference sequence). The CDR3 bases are TGCAGTGCTAGTGCTAGCGGGGGGGCCGGGGAGCTGTTTTTT. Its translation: CSASASGGAGELFF.

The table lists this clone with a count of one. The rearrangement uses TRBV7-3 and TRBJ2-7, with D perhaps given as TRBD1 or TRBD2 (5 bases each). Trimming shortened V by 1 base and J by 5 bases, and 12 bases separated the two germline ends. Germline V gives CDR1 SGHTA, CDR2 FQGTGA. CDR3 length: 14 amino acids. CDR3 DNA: TGTGCCAGCAGCTTAAGATTGGGGGATCACGAGCAGTACTTC. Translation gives CASSLRLGDHEQYF.

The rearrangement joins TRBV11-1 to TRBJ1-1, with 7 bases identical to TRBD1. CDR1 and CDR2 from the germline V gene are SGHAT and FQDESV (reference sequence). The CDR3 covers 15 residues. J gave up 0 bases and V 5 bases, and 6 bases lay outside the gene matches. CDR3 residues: CASSARRGLNTEAFF. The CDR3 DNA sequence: TGTGCCAGCAGCGCGAGGAGGGGGCTGAACACTGAAGCTTTCTTT.

The CDR3 sequence is CASSVGGYWGRETQYF. The CDR3 DNA reads TGTGCCAGCAGCGTAGGGGGCTATTGGGGGCGAGAGACCCAGTACTTC. The rearrangement uses TRBV9 and TRBJ2-5; D may be TRBD1 (6 bases). Germline assignment: CDR1 SGDLS and CDR2 YYNGEE. Trimming took 0 bases from V and 4 from J, leaving 16 bases between them. The CDR3 runs 16 residues.

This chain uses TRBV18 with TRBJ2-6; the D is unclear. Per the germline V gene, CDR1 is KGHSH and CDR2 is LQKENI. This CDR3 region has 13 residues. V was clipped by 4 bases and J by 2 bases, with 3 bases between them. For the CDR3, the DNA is TGTGCCAGCTCACTAACTGGGGCCAACGTCCTGACTTTC. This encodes CASSLTGANVLTF.

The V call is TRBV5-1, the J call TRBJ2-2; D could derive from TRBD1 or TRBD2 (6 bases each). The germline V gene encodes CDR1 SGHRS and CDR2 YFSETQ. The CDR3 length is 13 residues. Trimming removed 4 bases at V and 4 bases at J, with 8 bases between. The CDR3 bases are TGCGCCAGCAGCCCGGGGGCCACCGGGGAGCTGTTTTTT. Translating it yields CASSPGATGELFF.

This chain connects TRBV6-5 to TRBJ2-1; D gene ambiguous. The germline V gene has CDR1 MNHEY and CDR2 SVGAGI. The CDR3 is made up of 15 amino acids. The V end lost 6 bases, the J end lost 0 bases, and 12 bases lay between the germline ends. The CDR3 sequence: CASSPDKSSYNEQFF. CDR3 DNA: TGTGCCAGCAGCCCAGACAAGAGCTCCTACAATGAGCAGTTCTTC.

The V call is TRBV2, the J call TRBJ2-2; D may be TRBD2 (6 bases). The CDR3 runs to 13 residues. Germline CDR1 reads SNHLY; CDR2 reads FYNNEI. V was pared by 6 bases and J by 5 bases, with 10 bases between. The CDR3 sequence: CASRQLATGELFF. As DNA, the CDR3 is TGTGCCAGCAGGCAGCTAGCGACCGGGGAGCTGTTTTTT.

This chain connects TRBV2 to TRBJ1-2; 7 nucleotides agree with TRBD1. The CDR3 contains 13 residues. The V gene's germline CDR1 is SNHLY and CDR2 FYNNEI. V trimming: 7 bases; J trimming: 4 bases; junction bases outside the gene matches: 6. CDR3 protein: CASKQGRSYGYTF. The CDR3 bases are TGTGCCAGCAAACAGGGGAGGAGCTATGGCTACACCTTC.

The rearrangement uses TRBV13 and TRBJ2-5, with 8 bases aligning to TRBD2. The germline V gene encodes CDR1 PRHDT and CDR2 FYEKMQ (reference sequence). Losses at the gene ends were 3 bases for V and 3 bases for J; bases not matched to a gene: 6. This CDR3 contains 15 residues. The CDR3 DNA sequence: TGTGCCAGCAGCTTTACGGGAGGGCTCGAAGAGACCCAGTACTTC. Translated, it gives CASSFTGGLEETQYF.

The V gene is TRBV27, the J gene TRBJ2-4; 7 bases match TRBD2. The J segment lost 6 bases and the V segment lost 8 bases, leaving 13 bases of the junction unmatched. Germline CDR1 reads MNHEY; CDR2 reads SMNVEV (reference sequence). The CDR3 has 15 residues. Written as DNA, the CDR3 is TGTGCCAGCGGCCGAGGCGGGAGCGGGATAAACATTCAGTACTTC. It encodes CASGRGGSGINIQYF.

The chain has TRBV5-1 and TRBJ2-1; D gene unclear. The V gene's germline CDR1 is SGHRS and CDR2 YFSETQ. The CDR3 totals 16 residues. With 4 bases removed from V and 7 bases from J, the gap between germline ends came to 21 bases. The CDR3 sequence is CASSPGASGAANEQFF. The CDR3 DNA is TGCGCCAGCAGCCCCGGCGCGAGTGGCGCGGCGAATGAGCAGTTCTTC. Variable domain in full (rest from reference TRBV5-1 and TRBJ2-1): KAGVTQTPRYLIKTRGQQVTLSCSPISGHRSVSWYQQTPGQGLQFLFEYFSETQRNKGNFPGRFSGRQFSNSRSEMNVSTLELGDSALYLCASSPGASGAANEQFFGPGTRLTVL.

CDR3: CASSPLTRQGTEAFF. In nucleotides, the CDR3 is TGTGCCAGCAGCCCGTTAACACGACAGGGCACTGAAGCTTTCTTT. The chain joins TRBV5-5 to TRBJ1-1; 7 bases fit TRBD1. The CDR3 has 15 residues. The ends lost 4 bases at V and 4 bases at J; junction bases unmatched: 10. Looked up from germline, CDR1 is SGHKS and CDR2 is YYEKEE (reference sequence).

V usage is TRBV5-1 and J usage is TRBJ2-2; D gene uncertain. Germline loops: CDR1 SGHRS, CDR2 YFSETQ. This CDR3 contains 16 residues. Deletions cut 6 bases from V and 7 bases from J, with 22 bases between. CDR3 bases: TGCGCCAGCACCCCCGGTAGCATACCCTTGGGCGGGGAGCTGTTTTTT. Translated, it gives CASTPGSIPLGGELFF.

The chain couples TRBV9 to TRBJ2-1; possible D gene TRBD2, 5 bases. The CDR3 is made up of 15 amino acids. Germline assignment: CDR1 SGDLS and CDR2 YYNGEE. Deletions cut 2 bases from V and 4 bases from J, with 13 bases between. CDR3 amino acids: CASSVDGELYNEQFF. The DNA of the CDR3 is TGTGCCAGCAGCGTGGACGGGGAACTTTACAATGAGCAGTTCTTC.

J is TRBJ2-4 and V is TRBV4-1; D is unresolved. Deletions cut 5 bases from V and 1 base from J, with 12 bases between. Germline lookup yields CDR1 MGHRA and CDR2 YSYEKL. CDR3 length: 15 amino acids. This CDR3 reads CASSDPLGAKNIQYF. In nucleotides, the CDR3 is TGCGCCAGCAGCGATCCTCTGGGTGCCAAAAACATTCAGTACTTC.

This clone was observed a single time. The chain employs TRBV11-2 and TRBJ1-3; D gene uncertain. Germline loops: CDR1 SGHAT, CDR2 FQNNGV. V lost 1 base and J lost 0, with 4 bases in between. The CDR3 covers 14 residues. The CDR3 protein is CASSLVYSGNTIYF. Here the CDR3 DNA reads TGTGCCAGCAGCTTAGTATACTCTGGAAACACCATATATTTT.

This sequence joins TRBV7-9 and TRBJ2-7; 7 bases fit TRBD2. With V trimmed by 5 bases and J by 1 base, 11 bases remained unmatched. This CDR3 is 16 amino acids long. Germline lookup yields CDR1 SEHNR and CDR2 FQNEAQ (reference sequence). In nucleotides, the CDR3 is TGTGCCAGCAGCCCAGCGGACCCAGCGGGGTCCTACGAGCAGTACTTC. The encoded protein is CASSPADPAGSYEQYF.

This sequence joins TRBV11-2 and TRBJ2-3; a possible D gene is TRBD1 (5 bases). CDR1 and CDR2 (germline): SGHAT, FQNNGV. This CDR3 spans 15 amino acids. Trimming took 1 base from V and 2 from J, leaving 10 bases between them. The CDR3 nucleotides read TGTGCCAGCAGCTTAGTAGGGGCTTACACAGATACGCAGTATTTT. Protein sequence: CASSLVGAYTDTQYF.

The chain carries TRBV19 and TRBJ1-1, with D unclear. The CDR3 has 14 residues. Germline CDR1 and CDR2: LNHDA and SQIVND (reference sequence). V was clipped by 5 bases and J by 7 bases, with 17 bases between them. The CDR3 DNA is TGTGCCAGTAGTCCCTCGGTCGAGGGAAATGAAGCTTTCTTT. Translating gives CASSPSVEGNEAFF.

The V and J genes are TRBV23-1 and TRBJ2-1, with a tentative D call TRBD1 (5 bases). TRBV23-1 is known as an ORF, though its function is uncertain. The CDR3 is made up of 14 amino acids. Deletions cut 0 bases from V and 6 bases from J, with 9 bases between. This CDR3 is CASSQSPGANEQFF. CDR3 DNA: TGCGCCAGCAGTCAATCTCCTGGGGCCAATGAGCAGTTCTTC.